Included here is one TCR beta chain sequence, with context. V shed 3 bases and J shed 8 bases, with 17 bases lying between them. The CDR3 extends over 15 amino acids. The germline gives CDR1 SGDLS, CDR2 YYNGEE. These data come from a study of cytomegalovirus exposure and HLA in healthy donors. The PCR used 60 Vbeta and 13 Jbeta primers. Some clones are missing from TCRdb's copy, which holds only in-frame ones; the method was immunoSEQ multiplex PCR. The top ten clones hold 0.65% to 0.9% of a sample with about 160,000 clones, roughly nine tenths of them seen once. V gene TRBV9 combines with J gene TRBJ1-4, with a possible D match to TRBD1 (5 bases). The TCR originated in a woman in her 30s in good health and CMV-seronegative. The material sequenced was PBMCs. The CDR3 spells CASSGGTLGQEKLFF. The CDR3 coding sequence is TGTGCCAGCAGCGGCGGGACCCTTGGGCAAGAAAAACTGTTTTTT.